These 3 T cell receptor beta chains originate from one sample sequenced in a study of shared clonotypes between healthy human individuals. Data came from immunoSEQ multiplex PCR; TCRdb stores just in-frame clones and leaves some out. Here the sample spans about 380,000 clones, roughly 96% being singletons. Material for sequencing was memory CD8+ T cells sorted from blood. The subset denotes: CD45RO+ cells pooled with CCR7-negative TemRA cells. These receptors all come from a man aged 25 to 40 in good health.

The gene calls are TRBV6-1 and TRBJ1-1; D may be TRBD1 (6 bases). V dropped 6 bases and J dropped 1 base, with 6 bases sitting between them. The CDR3 is 12 residues long. Germline V CDR1 and CDR2: MNHNS, SASEGT. CDR3 sequence (DNA): TGTGCCAGCAGGACAGGGAACACTGAAGCTTTCTTT. Its translation is CASRTGNTEAFF.

The chain combines TRBV6-1 with TRBJ2-5; no clear D gene. Germline CDR1 reads MNHNS; CDR2 reads SASEGT. V lost 10 bases to trimming and J lost 7 bases, with 13 bases between them. This CDR3 comprises 11 residues. CDR3 residues: CATYPWGTQYF. In DNA, the CDR3 is TGTGCCACCTACCCCTGGGGGACCCAGTACTTC.

J is TRBJ2-1 and V is TRBV7-9; maybe TRBD2 (6 bases). The CDR3 runs 14 residues. Germline V gene data show CDR1 as SEHNR and CDR2 as FQNEAQ (reference sequence). V was clipped by 5 bases and J by 6 bases, with 14 bases between them. The CDR3 sequence: CASSRTRRGNEQFF. The CDR3 coding sequence is TGTGCCAGCAGCCGAACCCGGAGGGGCAATGAGCAGTTCTTC.